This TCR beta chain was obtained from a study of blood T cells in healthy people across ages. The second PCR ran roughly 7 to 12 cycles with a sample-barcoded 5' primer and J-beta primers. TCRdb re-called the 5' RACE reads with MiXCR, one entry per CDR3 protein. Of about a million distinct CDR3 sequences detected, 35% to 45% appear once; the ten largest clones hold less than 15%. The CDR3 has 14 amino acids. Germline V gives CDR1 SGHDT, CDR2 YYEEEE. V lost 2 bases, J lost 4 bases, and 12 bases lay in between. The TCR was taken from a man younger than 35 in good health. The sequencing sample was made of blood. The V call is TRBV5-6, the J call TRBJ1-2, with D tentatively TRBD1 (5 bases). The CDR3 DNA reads TGTGCCAGCAGCTTTGGGACGTCTGCCTATGGCTACACCTTC. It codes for CASSFGTSAYGYTF.